One sample yielded the 22 T cell receptor beta chains listed below, sequenced in a study of vaccination and CD4 T cells after COVID-19. Oncomine TCR Beta short-read sequencing was applied to DNA from cultured CD4+ T cells. From the PCR reads, TCRdb called clonotypes with MiXCR, one entry per CDR3 protein. The data contain approximately 22,000 distinct CDR3 sequences, over 35% of them singletons. This sample's treatment: roughly 11-day PBMC culture with coronavirus spike peptide pools or control peptides (ViraFEST assay). Their antigens remain unidentified. Sequencing was performed on CD4+ T cells from blood, cultured in vitro, taken before SARS-CoV-2 vaccination. These receptors were taken from a human donor who received a COVID-19 vaccine.

This clonotype was counted a few times. This rearrangement joins TRBV6-2 or TRBV6-3 to TRBJ1-1; TRBD1 agrees at 9 bases. J lost 4 bases, V lost 6 bases, and 6 bases had no gene match. Per the germline V gene, CDR1 is MNHEY and CDR2 is SVGEGT. The CDR3 extends over 14 amino acids. This CDR3 is CASRSSDRGTEAFF. The DNA for the CDR3 is TGTGCCAGCAGAAGCTCGGACAGGGGCACTGAAGCTTTCTTT.

This clonotype has more than one count but fewer than ten. The chain uses TRBV18 and TRBJ2-3, with a tentative D call TRBD2 (6 bases). This CDR3 is 13 amino acids long. Per germline, CDR1 KGHSH and CDR2 LQKENI. The V end lost 6 bases, the J end lost 1 base, and 8 bases lay between the germline ends. The CDR3 loop is CASSSGGTDTQYF. In DNA, the CDR3 is TGTGCCAGCTCTTCGGGAGGCACAGATACGCAGTATTTT.

This clonotype was recorded once. The chain uses TRBV5-1 and TRBJ2-1; D is undetermined. The ends were cut back, 6 bases at V and 0 bases at J, with 10 bases in the middle. Germline V lookup: CDR1 SGHRS, CDR2 YFSETQ. The CDR3 spans 14 residues. The CDR3 loop is CASTPHSSYNEQFF. In nucleotides, the CDR3 is TGCGCCAGCACCCCACATAGCTCCTACAATGAGCAGTTCTTC.

This chain uses TRBV6-2 or TRBV6-3 with TRBJ1-4, with D hard to call. V lost 4 bases and J lost 6, with 15 bases in between. This CDR3 region has 15 residues. Germline-derived CDR1 and CDR2 are MNHEY and SVGEGT. CDR3 in DNA: TGTGCCAGCAGTTCCTACCGGCTCGGAGATGAAAAACTGTTTTTT. Protein product: CASSSYRLGDEKLFF.

This chain joins TRBV7-3 and TRBJ1-6, with D uncertain. CDR1 is SGHTA and CDR2 is FQGTGA in the germline V gene. V lost 3 bases and J lost 4, with 7 bases in between. The CDR3 contains 14 residues. Here the CDR3 DNA reads TGTGCCAGCAGCTTGGACGGGTATAATTCACCCCTCCACTTT. This encodes CASSLDGYNSPLHF. Drawing the rest from reference TRBV7-3 and TRBJ1-6, the complete variable domain is GAGVSQTPSNKVTEKGKYVELRCDPISGHTALYWYRQSLGQGPEFLIYFQGTGAADDSGLPNDRFFAVRPEGSVSTLKIQRTERGDSAVYLCASSLDGYNSPLHFGNGTRLTVT.

The sample holds a few counts of this clonotype. This chain uses TRBV4-2 with TRBJ1-1, with 11 positions matching TRBD1. Looked up from germline, CDR1 is LGHNA and CDR2 is YNFKEQ. With 6 bases clipped from V and 6 bases from J, the junction kept 12 bases outside the gene matches. The CDR3 runs to 16 residues. As DNA, the CDR3 is TGTGCCAGCAGAGAGGGGACCGGGACAGGGGGATCTGAAGCTTTCTTT. Protein product: CASREGTGTGGSEAFF.

This clonotype was detected a few times. This sequence joins TRBV18 and TRBJ2-6; 8 positions agree with TRBD1. Germline V gives CDR1 KGHSH, CDR2 LQKENI. V trimming: 3 bases; J trimming: 2 bases; junction bases outside the gene matches: 9. This CDR3 comprises 18 residues. The CDR3 nucleotides read TGTGCCAGCTCACCGGTCTCAGGGGGCAGCGCTGGGGCCAACGTCCTGACTTTC. Translating gives CASSPVSGGSAGANVLTF.

The genes are TRBV6-1 and TRBJ2-5; 10 nucleotides line up with TRBD2. Germline lookup yields CDR1 MNHNS and CDR2 SASEGT. This CDR3 is built from 14 residues. V gave up 9 bases and J gave up 6 bases; unmatched junction bases: 10. Written as DNA, the CDR3 is TGTGCCAGTCAGCGGGGGGGCCTTGAACAGACCCAGTACTTC. Protein sequence: CASQRGGLEQTQYF.

The rearrangement uses TRBV5-4 and TRBJ2-1; TRBD1 matches 7 bases. Germline V gene lookup returns CDR1 SGHNT and CDR2 YYREEE (reference sequence). V was pared by 4 bases and J by 4 bases, with 11 bases of the junction left unmatched. The CDR3 totals 16 residues. The CDR3 DNA sequence: TGTGCCAGCAGCCCGAGCGACAGGGTGAGTTACAATGAGCAGTTCTTC. This sequence encodes CASSPSDRVSYNEQFF.

This clonotype has just a few counts. The J gene is TRBJ1-1, the V gene TRBV5-4; no clear D. V was trimmed by 0 bases and J by 7 bases, leaving 10 bases between them. CDR1 and CDR2 (germline): SGHNT, YYREEE (reference sequence). The CDR3 length is 13 residues. In DNA, the CDR3 is TGTGCCAGCAGCTTGGACTGGGAGGGTGAAGCTTTCTTT. This translates into CASSLDWEGEAFF.

The rearrangement uses TRBV2 and TRBJ1-2; TRBD1 aligns across 11 bases. Germline CDR1 and CDR2: SNHLY and FYNNEI. Unmatched junction bases numbered 3, after V lost 8 bases and J lost 4 bases. CDR3 length: 13 residues. CDR3 sequence: CASRGQGGYGYTF. CDR3 in DNA: TGTGCCAGCCGGGGACAGGGGGGCTATGGCTACACCTTC.

This clonotype was detected only a few times. The chain recombines TRBV7-8 with TRBJ1-2; TRBD1 matches 7 bases. The CDR3 loop spans 14 amino acids. Germline CDR1 reads SGHVS; CDR2 reads FQNEAQ. Trimming removed 5 bases from V and 7 bases from J; junction bases left unmatched: 10. CDR3 loop: CASSNTGVSSGYTF. The CDR3 bases are TGTGCCAGCAGCAATACAGGGGTATCGAGTGGCTACACCTTC.

This clonotype came up a few times. The chain uses TRBV20-1 and TRBJ2-5; the D gene could be TRBD1 or TRBD2 (6 bases each). V was cut by 5 bases and J by 5 bases, with 21 bases left in between. The germline CDR1 and CDR2 sequences are DFQATT and SNEGSKA (reference sequence). The CDR3 runs to 15 residues. The CDR3 nucleotides read TGCAGTGCTTCAGGAGGGGTGACAGGAGGGGAGACCCAGTACTTC. It is translated as CSASGGVTGGETQYF.

This clonotype was counted a few times. V is TRBV24-1 and J is TRBJ1-1; TRBD1 matches 9 bases. Looked up from germline, CDR1 is KGHDR and CDR2 is SFDVKD. The trim removed 3 bases at V and 8 bases at J, leaving 3 bases unmatched. The CDR3 is 13 residues long. In DNA form, the CDR3 reads TGTGCCACCAGTGATCTGGACAGGGGAGAAGCTTTCTTT. Amino acid sequence: CATSDLDRGEAFF.

CDR3 nucleotides: TGTGCCAGCAGCTTAGGTGTTGGCGATACGCAGTATTTT. It codes for CASSLGVGDTQYF. The J gene is TRBJ2-3, the V gene TRBV7-9; D uncertain. This CDR3 is built from 13 residues. The germline V and J ends were trimmed by 1 base and 6 bases, with 8 bases remaining between them. The germline CDR1 and CDR2 sequences are SEHNR and FQNEAQ (reference sequence).

The J gene is TRBJ2-7, the V gene TRBV2; no definite D call. With 6 bases removed from V and 4 bases from J, the gap between germline ends came to 13 bases. The CDR3 contains 13 residues. Looked up from germline, CDR1 is SNHLY and CDR2 is FYNNEI. The CDR3 DNA reads TGTGCCAGCAGCGCCGATCTAGATTACGAGCAGTACTTC. It is translated as CASSADLDYEQYF.

This clonotype was detected a few times. The V call is TRBV10-1, the J call TRBJ2-5; TRBD1 is a possible D gene (5 bases). V was shortened by 3 bases and J by 4 bases, with 15 bases between the two germline ends. From germline, CDR1 is WNHNN and CDR2 SYGVQD (reference sequence). The CDR3 extends over 15 amino acids. The CDR3: CASSDGQGGSETQYF. The DNA of the CDR3 is TGCGCCAGCAGTGATGGGCAGGGTGGATCAGAGACCCAGTACTTC.

V is TRBV7-2 and J is TRBJ2-1; the match to TRBD2 covers 7 bases. Trimming removed 7 bases from V and 4 bases from J; junction bases left unmatched: 10. Per germline, CDR1 SGHTA and CDR2 FQGNSA. The length of the CDR3 is 15 residues. CDR3 nucleotide sequence: TGTGCCAGCACACCCCGGGGACTACCTTACAATGAGCAGTTCTTC. It specifies CASTPRGLPYNEQFF.

This clonotype was recorded a few times. The chain is built from TRBV10-1 and TRBJ2-3; D gene ambiguous. The CDR3 spans 12 residues. V lost 4 bases to trimming and J lost 3 bases, with 5 bases between them. Germline CDR1 is WNHNN and CDR2 is SYGVQD (reference sequence). CDR3 in amino acids: CASSGRTDTQYF. CDR3 sequence (DNA): TGCGCCAGCAGTGGACGGACAGATACGCAGTATTTT.

This clonotype was counted a few times. The rearrangement links TRBV28 to TRBJ1-2, with 8 nucleotides matching TRBD1. V gave up 9 bases and J gave up 6 bases; unmatched junction bases: 12. This CDR3 comprises 14 residues. The V gene's germline CDR1 is MDHEN and CDR2 SYDVKM. As DNA, the CDR3 is TGTGCCAGTAGCCTTTGGACAGGGAACGATGGCTACACCTTC. This encodes CASSLWTGNDGYTF.

V and J are TRBV10-3 and TRBJ2-3; tentatively, D is TRBD1 (6 bases). Trimming shortened V by 6 bases and J by 0 bases, and 19 bases separated the two germline ends. CDR1 is ENHRY, CDR2 SYGVKD, per germline. The CDR3 sequence is 17 residues long. The chain's CDR3 is CAIRDIKTGVSTDTQYF. CDR3 nucleotide sequence: TGTGCCATCAGGGACATCAAGACAGGAGTAAGCACAGATACGCAGTATTTT.

V is TRBV2 and J is TRBJ2-5; D call uncertain. V dropped 7 bases and J dropped 2 bases, with 8 bases sitting between them. The germline V gene has CDR1 SNHLY and CDR2 FYNNEI. CDR3 length: 12 amino acids. The CDR3 sequence is CASNEEQETQYF. The DNA of the CDR3 is TGTGCCAGCAATGAGGAACAAGAGACCCAGTACTTC.